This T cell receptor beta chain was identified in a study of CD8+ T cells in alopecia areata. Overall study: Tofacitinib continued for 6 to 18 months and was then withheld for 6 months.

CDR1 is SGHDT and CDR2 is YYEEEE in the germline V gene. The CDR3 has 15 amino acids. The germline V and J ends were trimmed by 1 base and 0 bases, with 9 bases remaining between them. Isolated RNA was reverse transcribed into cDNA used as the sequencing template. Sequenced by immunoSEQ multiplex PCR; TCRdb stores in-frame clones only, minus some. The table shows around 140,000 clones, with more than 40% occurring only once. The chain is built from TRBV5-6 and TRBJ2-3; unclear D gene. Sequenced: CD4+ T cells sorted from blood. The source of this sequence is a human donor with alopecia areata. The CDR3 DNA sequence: TGTGCCAGCAGCTTGAGGATCAGGAGCACAGATACGCAGTATTTT. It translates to CASSLRIRSTDTQYF. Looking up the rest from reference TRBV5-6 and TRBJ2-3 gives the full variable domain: DAGVTQSPTHLIKTRGQQVTLRCSPKSGHDTVSWYQQALGQGPQFIFQYYEEEERQRGNFPDRFSGHQFPNYSSELNVNALLLGDSALYLCASSLRIRSTDTQYFGPGTRLTVL.